This T cell receptor beta chain was obtained from a study of cytomegalovirus exposure and HLA in healthy donors (dated by TCRdb to about 2017). Regarding the complete study: An earlier analysis of approximately 590 of the donors reported 250 to 300 Gb of sequence data and 100 million to 140 million unique TCR beta sequences from about 200 million T cells. About 280 gigabases of sequencing data and 70 million to 100 million unique TCR sequences made up an early release that covered approximately 620 HLA-typed donors. Of the roughly 410 genotyped donors, 75% to 85% were placed in the genetic ancestry cluster associated with self-reported Caucasian donors. The study was designed to test whether signatures of past pathogen exposure could be identified by cataloging public T cell receptors. The study used immunosequencing to profile the T cell repertoires of 666 subjects and linked those repertoires to cytomegalovirus serostatus. Besides the first cohort of 550 to 750 subjects, a separate validation cohort made up of roughly 130 different subjects was used. High-throughput TCR immunosequencing, statistical association of individual TCRs with disease status, and machine learning were combined to predict cytomegalovirus infection status. A later analysis re-examined previously published TCR beta repertoires from over 500 donors and added high-resolution HLA genotyping to investigate patterns of TCR occurrence. The later analysis used no new phenotypic data to find candidate immune exposures, relying instead on TCR beta sequences and their occurrence across donors. An earlier analysis of several hundred of the donors applied high-throughput TCR beta sequencing to assess whether each TCR beta V gene segment acted as functional or pseudogenic. Donor age, sex, ethnicity and CMV serostatus were compiled together with the repertoire data. In a later genetic analysis, genome-wide SNP genotypes for about three fifths of the roughly 670 donors were used, and that subset was treated as a discovery cohort. Every discovery cohort repertoire had been produced on one sequencing platform. HLA typing covered class I and class II loci at four-digit resolution. The number of typed donors differed by locus: roughly 620-640 for A, B, C, DRB1 and DQB1; some 500 for DQA1; 606 for DPA1; and 400 to 480 for DPB1. Several DR-DQ haplotypes were treated as single units for association and clustering because of strong linkage in the cohort. Among about 400 genotyped donors of the cohort, an average of roughly 230,000 unique TCR beta nucleotide sequences was sequenced per donor, of which about 19% were non-productive.

For CDR1 and CDR2, the germline V gene lists SQVTM and ANQGSEA. The CDR3 has 15 amino acids, counting the end cysteine and phenylalanine. The CDR3 DNA has 45 bases and is translated from base 1. Germline trimming: 0 bases from V, 9 bases from J; junction bases outside gene matches: 9. Receptor libraries were prepared by the immunoSEQ multiplex PCR assay. For the multiplex PCR, a mixture combining 60 forward primers for TCR Vbeta segments and 13 reverse primers for TCR Jbeta segments was used. Amplification of the CDR3 region of rearranged TCR beta genes was performed with a multiplex PCR assay on genomic DNA. On the Illumina HiSeq System, the amplified TCR beta libraries were sequenced as 87-base-pair reads. The paper's data handling went like this. Across the 640 or so repertoires, a later analysis counted around 80 million unique TCR beta chains, around 11 million of which were shared by at least two donors. Raw reads were error-corrected and collapsed into unique sequences by a nearest-neighbor algorithm in which closely related sequences were merged to remove PCR and sequencing errors. V, D and J gene segments were assigned by aligning CDR3 sequences to IMGT reference sequences. For a sequence to be retained, a match of at least six nucleotides was required to both a V gene segment and a J gene segment. A rearrangement counted as productive if the CDR3 had no stop codons and remained in frame with V and J, and every other rearrangement counted as non-productive. Following IMGT convention, CDR3 was defined as the stretch from the second conserved V-encoded cysteine up to the conserved J-encoded phenylalanine. The earlier analysis of 500 to 600 of the donors excluded sequences that lacked an unambiguous match to a single V gene segment. In an earlier analysis of 587 of the donors, a V segment was called functional when productive rearrangements were above 56.7%, and segregating when the standard deviation between donors exceeded 5%. A statistical classification framework was developed to diagnose cytomegalovirus status using the catalog of TCR beta chain sequences. In a later analysis, TCR nucleotide sequences were compared against IMGT/GENE-DB human TR gene sequences so that V and J genes could be assigned. In a later analysis, CDR3 sequences and most-parsimonious VDJ recombination scenarios were assigned using the TCRdist pipeline. In a later analysis, each TCR beta chain was defined by its CDR3 amino acid sequence together with its V-gene family, and reads lacking a unique V-gene family were excluded. As a way to deal with suspected cross-contamination and a sequencing artifact, a later analysis dropped 450 to 600 nucleotide sequences that were highly shared and had low generation probability. For each public chain, a later analysis derived a clonal expansion index from normalized ranks of inferred template counts within each repertoire. In a later analysis, generation probabilities were computed with a VDJ recombination model fitted to out-of-frame rearrangements, and the resulting probabilities were checked against IGoR. Hypergeometric tests were used in a later analysis to score TCR-TCR, TCR-HLA and TCR-CMV co-occurrence, with a repertoire-size bias correction applied to the TCR pairs. To estimate false discovery rates, a later analysis permuted the HLA or CMV assignments 20 times. In a later analysis, co-occurring TCRs were grouped using DBSCAN, and TCRdist sequence similarity was added for clustering within HLA-allele-positive subsets. Co-occurrence clustering excluded repertoires with fewer than 30,000 or more than 120,000 public chains, plus five with anomalous nucleotide sharing. Imported from immuneACCESS, the table was reduced by TCRdb to in-frame sequences with V and J called. These copies leave out some clones; in studies compared against another copy, an unresolved V gene accounts for under half, and the cause of the remainder is not known. V and J calls plus clone size are reproduced from that table; the DNA served to infer D and trimming. The sample profile shows some 110,000 clones; about 81% of them were found once. The ten largest clones add up to 0.9% to 1.2% of the sample.

A remark on this clone: This receptor's antigen is unknown. Qualities for individual bases were not recorded, and no much larger clone is one base off.

What the research found in general, with its limitations: In this cohort, only TCR beta chains were sequenced, and detectable features were limited by the absence of alpha or paired-chain data. In a later analysis, most CMV-associated TCR beta chains were found to appear HLA-restricted, with HLA associations seemingly driven largely by CMV exposure. A later genetic analysis associated a missense DCLRE1C variant with V-gene and J-gene trimming of TCR beta chains, and an independent cohort replicated the association. Strong co-occurrence of HLA alleles, especially DR and DQ, made assigning TCR associations to individual alleles difficult. It was suggested by the authors that the approach could potentially be generalized to other disease states and immunological phenotypes. Correlated functional status among segregating V segments might be attributable to linkage disequilibrium, but an unknown experimental factor could not be ruled out. In a later analysis, TCR association rates were found to vary across HLA loci, with the most associated TCRs seen for DRB1 alleles and the fewest for HLA-C alleles. Roughly uniform sequencing depth across donors was assumed in presence/absence analyses, although this assumption may not hold. An earlier analysis of 587 of the donors showed that most TCR beta V segments appeared in productive rearrangements either about 87% or about 30% of the time, which broadly matched IMGT annotations. Some IMGT-functional V segments, including TRBV6-2 and TRBV6-3, could not be told apart with the 87-base-pair reads, so those segments were excluded. Because HLA typing was unavailable for some donors at each locus, only the typed subset was used in association tests. Specific HLA alleles were associated with some 15,000 TCR beta sequences at a false discovery rate of 0.05 in a later analysis. For the cohort, immune exposure information was limited to CMV serostatus. Most TCR sequences were seen in very few donors, while some public TCRs were found in many individuals. The sequencing pipeline was judged likely to have produced a cluster of highly shared sequence variants as a technical artifact. The classifier was reported to diagnose cytomegalovirus status with high specificity and sensitivity in both the original cohort and the validation cohort. A further reported finding was that TCR beta sequences accurately predicted the HLA-A and HLA-B alleles for most subjects in the first cohort. In a later analysis, HLA-associated TCR beta chains were found to be more clonally expanded and to have lower generation probabilities than equally common non-associated chains. The study listed 164 TCR beta chains as associated with cytomegalovirus. Three of the identified cytomegalovirus-associated TCR beta chains were confirmed in vitro to be specific for cytomegalovirus antigens. In a later genetic analysis, fewer N-insertions in productive TCRs were reported among donors in an Asian-associated ancestry cluster than the roughly 700-donor mean. Because counts were too low, approximately 18 rarely observed V segments, including chromosome 9 orphons, were excluded from the earlier analysis of around 590 of the donors. Several of the top co-occurrence clusters appeared to be linked to parvovirus B19, influenza, CMV and Epstein-Barr virus, according to a later analysis.

The cohort comprised some 730 healthy bone marrow donors. At the time of sampling, all cohort members were nominally healthy, though unrecorded immune exposures were likely present. The donor tested CMV seronegative and was one of the 352 seronegative cohort members. A peripheral blood sample was collected from each donor, and TCR beta sequencing was performed on peripheral blood mononuclear cells. Genomic DNA was extracted from the blood cell samples with the Qiagen DNeasy Blood Extraction Kit. The sequence joins TRBV29-1 to TRBJ2-1; 9 nucleotides in the junction match TRBD2. The receptor was isolated from a woman aged 25-40 years in good health and CMV-seronegative. Sequencing input: PBMCs. This receptor carries the CDR3 CSVEDLASGAGEQFF. Read as DNA, the sequence is TGCAGCGTTGAAGATCTTGCTAGCGGGGCGGGTGAGCAGTTCTTC.